Below, 8 T cell receptor beta chains from the same sample are listed, as sequenced in a study of T cells in women clearing cervical HPV infection. The protocol was immunoSEQ multiplex PCR, while the TCRdb copy is restricted to in-frame clones and leaves out a portion. There are over 20,000 clones in the sample, with over 7.5% held by the top ten. The sample was blood buffy coat. Receptors originate from a woman between 18 and 70 years old with a cervical HPV16 infection that either progressed to CIN3+ or cleared (not recorded which).

About this clone itself: The CDR3 end lies 3 residues beyond the end of the read and is filled in from the germline J gene. The gene calls are TRBV20-1 and TRBJ2-1; possibly TRBD2 for D (6 bases). The CDR3 totals 13 residues. The germline gives CDR1 DFQATT, CDR2 SNEGSKA (reference sequence). The germline V and J ends were trimmed by 3 bases and 6 bases, with 12 bases remaining between them. The sequenced CDR3 bases are TGCAGTGCTAGGGGACTTCTTGCCAATGAG. It is translated as CSARGLLANE. The complete CDR3 sequence is CSARGLLANEQFF.

With regard to this clone: The read ends 3 residues before the CDR3 terminus; that terminus is restored from the germline J gene. V is TRBV11-3 and J is TRBJ2-3, with 8 bases aligning to TRBD2. The CDR3 spans 15 residues. V was clipped by 5 bases and J by 0 bases; unmatched bases: 4. Germline V gene data show CDR1 as SGHNT and CDR2 as YENEEA. The sequenced CDR3 bases are TGTGCCAGCAGCCGCGGGACTAGAAGCACAGATACG. Amino acids: CASSRGTRSTDT. The full CDR3 protein reads CASSRGTRSTDTQYF.

The CDR3 region is CSASKAGASPGEQYF. The covered CDR3 bases are TGCAGTGCTAGTAAAGCGGGAGCGTCCCCCGGCGAG. The chain links TRBV20-1 to TRBJ2-7, with 8 bases aligning to TRBD2. The read is 3 residues too short to cover the CDR3 end, so that end is filled in from the germline J gene. From germline, CDR1 is DFQATT and CDR2 SNEGSKA (reference sequence). The CDR3 has 15 amino acids. V shed 3 bases and J 6 bases; nucleotides not matched to a gene: 13.

A word on this clone: The read is 3 residues too short to cover the CDR3 end, so that end is filled in from the germline J gene. The chain recombines TRBV20-1 with TRBJ1-1; 9 positions agree with TRBD1. V gave up 6 bases and J gave up 0 bases; unmatched junction bases: 11. The germline V gene encodes CDR1 DFQATT and CDR2 SNEGSKA (reference sequence). The CDR3 extends over 16 amino acids. This CDR3 is CSAIRTGALMNTEAFF. The DNA read from the CDR3 is TGCAGTGCGATCCGGACAGGGGCCCTAATGAACACTGAA.

On this clone itself: The read stops 3 residues short of the end of the CDR3; the missing end is completed from the germline J gene. This chain connects TRBV2 to TRBJ1-5; 10 nucleotides line up with TRBD1. The germline CDR1 and CDR2 sequences are SNHLY and FYNNEI. Trimming cost V 6 bases and J 7 bases; bases outside gene matches: 6. The CDR3 covers 14 residues. The chain's CDR3 is CASRGTGVGQPQHF. The CDR3 DNA, read in part, is TGTGCCAGCAGGGGGACAGGGGTTGGACAGCCC.

In the case of this clone: The missing CDR3 end, 3 residues past where the read stops, is filled in from the germline J gene. The chain carries TRBV6-4 and TRBJ2-1; 8 bases match TRBD1. V was clipped by 8 bases and J by 8 bases; unmatched bases: 11. Germline CDR1 reads MRHNA; CDR2 reads SNTAGT. The CDR3 runs to 14 residues. The sequenced part of the CDR3 DNA is TGTGCCAGCGCCCAACAGGGGGTTAACGATGAG. This gives the protein CASAQQGVNDE. The full CDR3 reads CASAQQGVNDEQFF.

Of note for this clone: The read is 3 residues too short to cover the CDR3 end, so that end is filled in from the germline J gene. This chain links TRBV6-2 or TRBV6-3 with TRBJ1-5; D perhaps matches TRBD1 (6 bases). The germline V gene has CDR1 MNHEY and CDR2 SVGEGT. Trimming took off 0 bases at V and 3 bases at J, with 9 bases between the two ends. This CDR3 has 15 residues. The part of the CDR3 DNA that was read is TGTGCCAGCAGTTACTCAGGGGGTCCCAATCAGCCC. Its translation is CASSYSGGPNQP. The full CDR3 sequence reads CASSYSGGPNQPQHF.

To note about this clone: The CDR3 end is not reached by the read, which stops 3 residues before it; the germline J gene fills it in. The chain recombines TRBV18 with TRBJ1-2, with a possible D match to TRBD1 (6 bases). The CDR3 extends over 17 amino acids. The germline CDR1 and CDR2 sequences are KGHSH and LQKENI. The CDR3: CASSPGVFGGATDTYTF. The part of the CDR3 DNA that was read is TGTGCCAGCTCACCCGGCGTTTTTGGGGGGGCCACAGATACC.